This TCR beta chain emerged from a study of PD-L1 blockade in urothelial cancer. At the level of the study: Men with urothelial cancer arising in the bladder made up about 90% of the roughly 29 patients. T cells were recovered from blood samples at a median of around 140,000.

Spiked synthetic TCR analogs estimated absolute template abundance per PCR. Some clones are missing from TCRdb's copy, which holds only in-frame ones; the method was immunoSEQ multiplex PCR. The sample consists of fewer than 130,000 clones, around 82% of them appearing once. This CDR3 is built from 11 residues. Germline lookup yields CDR1 SGHAT and CDR2 FQNNGV. This clone was picked up a small number of times. One junction end does not reproduce the germline sequence, and a read error may be involved. The cohort comprised individuals with locally advanced or metastatic urothelial carcinoma. This clonotype was obtained from a man between 50 and 59 years old with urothelial cancer. The gene calls are TRBV11-2 and TRBJ2-1; D is ambiguous. This specimen consisted of PBMCs, obtained around atezolizumab (anti-PD-L1) treatment. In DNA, the CDR3 is TGTGCCAGCAGCCTAGAGCGTGAGCAGTTCTTC. Its protein product is CASSLEREQFF.